A single sample is the source of the 10 T cell receptor beta chains below, sequenced in a study of STAT5B mutations in CD4+ large granular lymphocyte leukemia. Measured with immunoSEQ multiplex PCR; TCRdb has only the in-frame clones, and not every one. The data hold approximately 30,000 clones, with more than 65% observed a single time. Material: CD4+ T cells from blood buffy coats. These receptor sequences come from a human donor in good health.

The V call is TRBV9, the J call TRBJ2-1; the D gene is possibly TRBD2 (5 bases). V was pared by 0 bases and J by 7 bases, with 17 bases between. This CDR3 comprises 16 residues. The germline CDR1 and CDR2 sequences are SGDLS and YYNGEE. CDR3 bases: TGTGCCAGCAGCGTAGCTACGGGATCCGGGCAGAATGAGCAGTTCTTC. Translation gives CASSVATGSGQNEQFF. The whole variable domain, remainder taken from reference TRBV9 and TRBJ2-1, is DSGVTQTPKHLITATGQRVTLRCSPRSGDLSVYWYQQSLDQGLQFLIQYYNGEERAKGNILERFSAQQFPDLHSELNLSSLELGDSALYFCASSVATGSGQNEQFFGPGTRLTVL.

The chain combines TRBV5-5 with TRBJ2-7; D may be TRBD1 (5 bases). Germline V lookup: CDR1 SGHKS, CDR2 YYEKEE (reference sequence). The CDR3 is 14 amino acids. V was cut by 4 bases and J by 0 bases, with 11 bases left in between. The CDR3 coding sequence is TGTGCCAGCAGCCGACAGACACCCTCCTACGAGCAGTACTTC. Amino acid sequence: CASSRQTPSYEQYF.

The chain links TRBV2 to TRBJ1-1, with a possible D match to TRBD1 (6 bases). V was pared by 3 bases and J by 0 bases, with 8 bases between. The CDR3 runs to 14 residues. CDR1 is SNHLY, CDR2 FYNNEI, per germline. CDR3 protein: CASSDGQLNTEAFF. The CDR3 DNA reads as TGTGCCAGCAGTGATGGACAGTTGAACACTGAAGCTTTCTTT.

The chain employs TRBV13 and TRBJ2-1; D perhaps matches TRBD2 (7 bases). The germline V and J ends were trimmed by 7 bases and 7 bases, with 20 bases remaining between them. Germline V CDR1 and CDR2: PRHDT, FYEKMQ (reference sequence). This CDR3 contains 15 residues. Here the CDR3 DNA reads TGTGCCAGCACCACCCCGGGGGGCTCGGATAATGAGCAGTTCTTC. Translation: CASTTPGGSDNEQFF.

V and J are TRBV7-2 and TRBJ2-1; the D gene is possibly TRBD2 (6 bases). This CDR3 spans 16 amino acids. Germline-derived CDR1 and CDR2 are SGHTA and FQGNSA. V was shortened by 5 bases and J by 0 bases, with 14 bases between the two germline ends. Here the CDR3 DNA reads TGTGCCAGCAGCCTCGGGAGCTCCAGCTCCTACAATGAGCAGTTCTTC. The encoded protein is CASSLGSSSSYNEQFF.

The genes are TRBV20-1 and TRBJ2-7, with D perhaps given as TRBD1 or TRBD2 (5 bases each). V lost 5 bases, J lost 6 bases, and 11 bases lay in between. Germline V gene data show CDR1 as DFQATT and CDR2 as SNEGSKA (reference sequence). CDR3 size: 11 residues. CDR3 region: CSAGGRGEQYF. CDR3 DNA sequence: TGCAGTGCTGGGGGTAGGGGCGAGCAGTACTTC.

The J gene is TRBJ1-2, the V gene TRBV27, with D perhaps matching TRBD1 (6 bases). The CDR3 runs to 15 residues. Trimming cost V 2 bases and J 7 bases, with 17 bases left between them. The germline CDR1 and CDR2 sequences are MNHEY and SMNVEV (reference sequence). The CDR3: CASSLRGGLPGGYTF. The CDR3 coding sequence is TGTGCCAGCAGTTTAAGGGGGGGCCTGCCTGGTGGCTACACCTTC.

The rearrangement links TRBV4-2 to TRBJ2-1, with D possibly called TRBD1 or TRBD2 (5 bases each). The CDR3 covers 16 residues. Germline V CDR1 and CDR2: LGHNA, YNFKEQ. Between the trimmed V and J ends, which lost 1 base and 7 bases, there was a span of 17 bases. The CDR3 sequence is CASSQAPGRGTNEQFF. The DNA of the CDR3 is TGTGCCAGCAGCCAAGCCCCGGGCCGGGGCACTAATGAGCAGTTCTTC.

This chain connects TRBV7-8 to TRBJ2-5; 8 bases align to TRBD2. Germline V gene lookup returns CDR1 SGHVS and CDR2 FQNEAQ. The junction had 11 bases not matched to a gene; V was cut back by 6 bases and J by 5 bases. CDR3 length: 15 residues. For the CDR3, the DNA is TGTGCCAGCAGACTCCAAGGAGCGGGAGTGGAGACCCAGTACTTC. This encodes CASRLQGAGVETQYF.

The rearrangement links TRBV27 to TRBJ2-7, with a possible D match to TRBD1 (5 bases). Between the trimmed V and J ends, which lost 6 bases and 2 bases, there was a span of 14 bases. The CDR3 consists of 14 residues. Germline V gene lookup returns CDR1 MNHEY and CDR2 SMNVEV (reference sequence). CDR3 region: CASRTDRFAYEQYF. The CDR3 coding sequence is TGTGCCAGCAGGACAGATCGTTTCGCCTACGAGCAGTACTTC.